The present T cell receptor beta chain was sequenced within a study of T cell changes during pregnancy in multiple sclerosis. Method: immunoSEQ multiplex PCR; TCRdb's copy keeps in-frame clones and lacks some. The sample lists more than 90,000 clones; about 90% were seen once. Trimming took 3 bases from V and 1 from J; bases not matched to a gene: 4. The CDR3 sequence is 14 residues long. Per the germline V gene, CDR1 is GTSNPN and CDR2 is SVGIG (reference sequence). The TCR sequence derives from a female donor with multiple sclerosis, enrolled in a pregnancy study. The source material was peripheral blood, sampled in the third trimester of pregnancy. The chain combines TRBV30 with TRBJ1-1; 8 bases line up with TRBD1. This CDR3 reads CAWRVTGGNTEAFF. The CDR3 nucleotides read TGTGCCTGGAGGGTAACAGGGGGGAACACTGAAGCTTTCTTT.